This T cell receptor beta chain was captured in a study of response to subunit inactivated influenza vaccine. Study-wide findings and caveats: The authors offered the suggestion that each seasonal influenza vaccination recruits few new T cells.

With regard to this clonotype: Its antigen is still unknown.

Trimming removed 1 base at V and 2 bases at J, with 10 bases between. CDR3 size: 15 residues. Germline V lookup: CDR1 SEHNR, CDR2 FQNEAQ (reference sequence). TCRdb itself ran the RT-PCR reads through MiXCR, one entry per CDR3 protein. Found here are 300,000 to 350,000 distinct CDR3 sequences, just over 20% of them singletons; the top ten hold about 9.4%. The source material was PBMCs from blood, sampled less than 22 months after vaccination. This TCR was recovered from a man aged 50 to 75 who received an inactivated influenza vaccine. The V call is TRBV7-9, the J call TRBJ2-3; D unclear. The CDR3 DNA reads TGTGCCAGCAGCTTAGGTGTTGGTGACACAGATACGCAGTATTTT. Protein: CASSLGVGDTDTQYF.